This is a list of T cell receptor beta chains from one sample in a study of T cells in Graves' hyperthyroidism and ophthalmopathy. TCRdb re-analysed the multiplex PCR reads in MiXCR, keeping a single row per CDR3 protein. The sample lists about 590,000 distinct CDR3 sequences; 14% were seen once. Sequenced: blood. The source of these receptors is a woman aged 18-35 years with Graves' ophthalmopathy. Both conserved end residues are trimmed from each CDR3.

j_call | v_call | cdr3_aa
TRBJ1-3 | TRBV5-1 | ASNAGTGAGNTIY
TRBJ1-1 | TRBV6-1 | ASSPPTVPLRTEAF
TRBJ2-1 | TRBV2 | ASEGLAVSYNEQF
TRBJ1-5 | TRBV7-7 | ASSLADSSNQPQH
TRBJ1-2 | TRBV19 | ASKDRGARGYT
TRBJ2-7 | TRBV6-1 | ASQRTGSEAYEQY
TRBJ1-1 | TRBV6-1 | ASSITGENTEAF
TRBJ2-7 | TRBV7-7 | ASSLGLTSREQY
TRBJ1-5 | TRBV2 | ASSEVRGLGPQH
TRBJ2-3 | TRBV3-1 | ASTRRREADTQY
TRBJ2-5 | TRBV20-1 | SARDNGGSQETQY
TRBJ2-7 | TRBV24-1 | ATSAGQGTAYEQY
TRBJ2-7 | TRBV5-1 | ASSASGEQY
TRBJ1-2 | TRBV30 | AWGRAWGYT
TRBJ1-4 | TRBV6-1 | ASGGSRTTNEKLF
TRBJ2-7 | TRBV12-3/TRBV12-4 | ASSLGEPGAIYEQY
TRBJ2-1 | TRBV7-9 | ASSHMGGLEYNEQF
TRBJ2-1 | TRBV7-9 | ASSLVGQGREQF
TRBJ2-4 | TRBV6-1 | ASSDHIAGAKNIQY
TRBJ1-2 | TRBV20-1 | SAPRPGQGSSDGYT
TRBJ2-2 | TRBV7-8 | ASSPQGRAGELF
TRBJ2-1 | TRBV2 | ASIGYNEQF
TRBJ1-1 | TRBV7-9 | ASLGRRTEAF
TRBJ2-2 | TRBV7-3 | AGRISGNTGELF
TRBJ1-6 | TRBV28 | ASTPDGGGSYNSPLH
TRBJ1-2 | TRBV6-1 | ASSRQGGGYT
TRBJ1-2 | TRBV30 | AWSTDAGLGYT
TRBJ2-5 | TRBV18 | ASSVSYSYQETQY
TRBJ1-5 | TRBV20-1 | SARRGVNQPQH
TRBJ2-6 | TRBV2 | ASSRGISGANVLT
TRBJ1-2 | TRBV7-9 | ASSPRDRELGYT
TRBJ1-2 | TRBV6-2/TRBV6-3 | ASSYEGRPYGYT
TRBJ2-3 | TRBV19 | ASSLYRAGGPPDTQY